These T cell receptor beta chains were read from a single sample in a study of blood T cells in healthy people across ages. Each CDR3 protein is one row after TCRdb ran MiXCR on the 5' RACE reads. The sample records 1.5 million to 1.9 million distinct CDR3 sequences, under 55% being singletons. What was sequenced was blood. Every receptor here comes from a woman under 30 in good health. Each CDR3 is given with its conserved first and last residue. The D gene is left open where the match is weak. Clone size is given for some rows only: seen once, a few or many times, or a class if the clone is expanded.

CDR3aa	CDR3nt	v_gene	d_gene	abundance	j_gene
CSVPSGAQETQYF	TGCAGCGTCCCTAGCGGGGCACAAGAGACCCAGTACTTC	TRBV29-1	TRBD2	-	TRBJ2-5
CASSFGISPDTQYF	TGTGCCAGCAGCTTTGGGATCTCCCCAGATACGCAGTATTTT	TRBV7-2	-	-	TRBJ2-3
CATSTGLAGTDTQYF	TGTGCCACCAGCACGGGACTAGCGGGGACAGATACGCAGTATTTT	TRBV15	TRBD2	few	TRBJ2-3
CASSLDPGTGEHQPQHF	TGTGCCAGCAGCTTAGACCCCGGGACAGGGGAGCATCAGCCCCAGCATTTT	TRBV7-9	TRBD1	few	TRBJ1-5
CASSFTLAESSYNEQFF	TGTGCCAGCAGCTTTACACTAGCGGAAAGCTCCTACAATGAGCAGTTCTTC	TRBV5-5	TRBD2	few	TRBJ2-1
CASSPTEGANYGYTF	TGTGCCAGCAGCCCAACAGAGGGAGCTAACTATGGCTACACCTTC	TRBV6-5	-	-	TRBJ1-2
CAIKPLDNYGYTF	TGTGCCATCAAACCTCTAGATAACTATGGCTACACCTTC	TRBV10-3	-	-	TRBJ1-2
CASSVNRGQLFF	TGTGCCAGCAGTGTGAACCGGGGACAGCTGTTTTTT	TRBV2	-	many	TRBJ2-2
CSAQRGRDSPLHF	TGCAGTGCCCAACGGGGACGGGATTCACCCCTCCACTTT	TRBV20-1	-	few	TRBJ1-6
CSVGVPGEEETQYF	TGCAGCGTTGGGGTTCCGGGAGAGGAAGAGACCCAGTACTTC	TRBV29-1	-	-	TRBJ2-5
CASSHQIAGGPSEQYF	TGCGCCAGCAGCCACCAGATAGCGGGGGGCCCCTCCGAGCAGTACTTC	TRBV4-3	TRBD2	few	TRBJ2-7
CASSLDGPEYNEQFF	TGTGCCAGCAGCTTAGATGGGCCCGAATACAATGAGCAGTTCTTC	TRBV11-2	-	-	TRBJ2-1
CASTKSGTAVYNTARRSTDTQYF	TGTGCCAGCACGAAGAGCGGGACAGCGGTCTACAACACAGCCCGGAGGAGCACAGATACGCAGTATTTT	TRBV6-2/TRBV6-3	-	-	TRBJ2-3
CASSQDANSGDNVLTF	TGCGCCAGCAGCCAAGATGCAAACTCTGGGGACAACGTCCTGACTTTC	TRBV4-3	-	few	TRBJ2-6
CAIRGASSSTDTQYF	TGTGCCATCAGGGGGGCTAGCAGTAGCACAGATACGCAGTATTTT	TRBV10-3	-	-	TRBJ2-3
CASSQGVSGGANIQYF	TGTGCCAGCAGCCAAGGGGTTTCCGGGGGTGCAAACATTCAGTACTTC	TRBV3-1	-	-	TRBJ2-4
CASSLSGQGAGYEQYF	TGTGCCAGCAGTTTATCCGGGCAGGGGGCGGGATACGAGCAGTACTTC	TRBV27	TRBD1	-	TRBJ2-7
CSVAGTENSGNTIYF	TGCAGCGTTGCTGGAACGGAAAACTCTGGAAACACCATATATTTT	TRBV29-1	-	-	TRBJ1-3
CSVKEGGQYGYTF	TGCAGTGTAAAAGAAGGGGGCCAATATGGCTACACCTTC	TRBV20-1	TRBD1	-	TRBJ1-2
CASATNVWNEQYF	TGTGCTAGTGCGACGAACGTTTGGAATGAGCAGTACTTC	TRBV12-5	-	-	TRBJ2-5
CASSSDRGYQPQHF	TGTGCCAGCAGCTCGGACAGGGGTTATCAGCCCCAGCATTTT	TRBV7-8	TRBD1	few	TRBJ1-5
CASSPQAAINTDTQYF	TGTGCCAGCAGCCCGCAAGCTGCCATAAACACAGATACGCAGTATTTT	TRBV7-9	-	few	TRBJ2-3
CASSISTSGESYEQYF	TGTGCCAGCAGTATCTCGACTAGCGGGGAATCCTACGAGCAGTACTTC	TRBV25-1	TRBD2	few	TRBJ2-7
CASSRGTGSGAFF	TGTGCCAGCAGCCGAGGGACAGGGTCTGGAGCTTTCTTT	TRBV12-3/TRBV12-4	TRBD1	-	TRBJ1-1
CSARVGGSWNEQFF	TGCAGTGCTAGAGTCGGGGGCTCTTGGAATGAGCAGTTCTTC	TRBV20-1	-	-	TRBJ2-1
CAISWGGGVDTQYF	TGTGCCATCTCCTGGGGCGGGGGAGTAGATACGCAGTATTTT	TRBV6-6	TRBD2	-	TRBJ2-3
CASSAQGAIDSPLHF	TGTGCCAGCAGCGCGCAGGGGGCCATCGATTCACCCCTCCACTTT	TRBV7-2	TRBD1	few	TRBJ1-6
CAIGNSNYGYTF	TGTGCCATCGGGAATTCTAACTATGGCTACACCTTC	TRBV10-3	-	once	TRBJ1-2
CVTSRDLAGAGEDTQYF	TGTGTCACCAGCAGAGATCTGGCGGGAGCCGGGGAAGATACGCAGTATTTT	TRBV15	TRBD2	-	TRBJ2-3
CASSFSGHSEQYF	TGTGCCAGCAGTTTTTCCGGACATTCCGAGCAGTACTTC	TRBV12-3/TRBV12-4	-	-	TRBJ2-7
CSVETNLGRHEQYF	TGCAGCGTTGAAACTAATTTGGGCAGACACGAGCAGTACTTC	TRBV29-1	-	few	TRBJ2-7
CASSERQGTEAFF	TGTGCCAGTAGTGAACGGCAGGGCACTGAAGCTTTCTTT	TRBV6-1	-	-	TRBJ1-1
CATLMAGGPFEQFF	TGTGCCACCCTAATGGCGGGAGGGCCATTTGAGCAGTTCTTC	TRBV7-9	TRBD2	few	TRBJ2-1
CSAVPSGANVLTF	TGCAGTGCAGTACCTTCTGGGGCCAACGTCCTGACTTTC	TRBV20-1	-	-	TRBJ2-6
CASSLGTSGRPGGEQFF	TGTGCCAGCAGCTTGGGGACTAGCGGGAGGCCCGGAGGTGAGCAGTTCTTC	TRBV7-2	TRBD2	-	TRBJ2-1
CASSHGLAEGNPVTYF	TGTGCCAGCAGCCATGGACTAGCGGAGGGCAATCCCGTAACGTACTTC	TRBV11-1	TRBD2	-	TRBJ2-7
CASSFSPGVDEQYF	TGTGCCAGCAGTTTTAGTCCGGGAGTCGACGAGCAGTACTTC	TRBV27	-	few	TRBJ2-7
CASSQWGVRAPNTGELFF	TGTGCCAGCAGCCAATGGGGAGTGAGGGCACCAAACACCGGGGAGCTGTTTTTT	TRBV3-1	-	-	TRBJ2-2
CASSEYGGPSINNEQFF	TGTGCCAGCAGCGAATACGGGGGGCCGTCCATTAACAATGAGCAGTTCTTC	TRBV7-2	-	-	TRBJ2-1
CSVEGASGSTGELFF	TGCAGCGTTGAAGGTGCTAGCGGGAGCACCGGGGAGCTGTTTTTT	TRBV29-1	TRBD2	few	TRBJ2-2
CASSQDRLAENTGELFF	TGCGCCAGCAGCCAAGATCGACTAGCGGAAAACACCGGGGAGCTGTTTTTT	TRBV4-3	TRBD2	-	TRBJ2-2
CSVAVRSPYEQYF	TGCAGCGTGGCTGTTCGTTCGCCCTACGAGCAGTACTTC	TRBV29-1	-	-	TRBJ2-7
CASKGGEQFF	TGTGCCAGTAAAGGGGGTGAGCAGTTCTTC	TRBV12-3/TRBV12-4	-	-	TRBJ2-1
CSVTGLDTQYF	TGCAGCGTGACAGGCCTCGATACGCAGTATTTT	TRBV29-1	-	-	TRBJ2-3
CSATAGDKETQYF	TGCAGTGCTACAGCGGGGGATAAGGAGACCCAGTACTTC	TRBV20-1	TRBD2	few	TRBJ2-5
CASGEAGGTDTQYF	TGTGCCAGCGGGGAGGCGGGGGGGACAGATACGCAGTATTTT	TRBV27	TRBD2	-	TRBJ2-3
CASSRGKSGEKLFF	TGTGCCAGCAGCCGGGGGAAATCGGGCGAAAAACTGTTTTTT	TRBV7-2	-	-	TRBJ1-4
CAIREGGGGTEAFF	TGTGCCATCAGGGAAGGGGGCGGAGGTACTGAAGCTTTCTTT	TRBV10-3	TRBD1	few	TRBJ1-1
CATSRAGDRWGNEQFF	TGTGCCACCAGCAGAGCGGGGGACCGCTGGGGGAATGAGCAGTTCTTC	TRBV15	-	-	TRBJ2-1
CAARDSGGYNEQFF	TGCGCCGCGAGGGACAGCGGGGGGTACAATGAGCAGTTCTTC	TRBV10-2	TRBD2	-	TRBJ2-1
CASSFLDRGSTDTQYF	TGTGCCAGCAGCTTCTTGGACAGGGGAAGCACAGATACGCAGTATTTT	TRBV7-9	TRBD1	few	TRBJ2-3